This T cell receptor (beta chain) is from a study of cytomegalovirus exposure and HLA in healthy donors. Background on the study: Later, an analysis reported that the 130 or so validation repertoires had used the same platform as the 500 to 800 first-cohort repertoires.

V shed 7 bases, J shed 3 bases, and the junction held 7 bases outside the gene matches. The CDR3 consists of 15 residues. Germline values: CDR1 SNHLY, CDR2 FYNNEI. Regarding the study as a whole: TCR beta chains numbering some 160 were designated cytomegalovirus-associated. Rarity held for most TCR sequences, but there were some public TCRs that occurred in many donors.

Assay used: immunoSEQ multiplex PCR; TCRdb lists only in-frame clones, some missing. The table includes about 150,000 clones, about 95% detected once. This clone was seen only once. What it binds is not known. Separation from the approximately 670-subject first cohort characterized the 120-subject validation cohort, to which the donors belonged. V gene TRBV2 combines with J gene TRBJ2-7; 12 nucleotides match TRBD2. The sequence was obtained from a man between 18 and 29 years old in good health and CMV-seropositive. The specimen was PBMCs. In DNA form, the CDR3 reads TGTGCCAGCACCTTCGGGACTAGCGGGTACTACGAGCAGTACTTC. Its translation is CASTFGTSGYYEQYF.